A single sample is the source of the 26 T cell receptor beta chains below, sequenced in a study of early T cells in non-severe SARS-CoV-2 infection. MiXCR, run by TCRdb on the 5' RACE reads, gives a single entry per CDR3 protein. The table has 25,000 to 35,000 distinct CDR3 sequences, under 6% seen once; the top ten hold roughly 2.5%. The sequencing input was whole blood. These receptors all stem from an adult who was a healthcare worker with PCR-confirmed SARS-CoV-2 infection or an uninfected control (not recorded which).

This clonotype was seen at least ten times. The chain is built from TRBV20-1 and TRBJ2-1; TRBD2 aligns across 7 bases. The CDR3 runs 15 residues. V lost 1 base and J lost 4; bases outside the gene matches: 7. The germline V gene has CDR1 DFQATT and CDR2 SNEGSKA (reference sequence). The CDR3 coding sequence is TGCAGTGCTAGAGTGCCTAGCGGACCGTACAATGAGCAGTTCTTC. It yields the protein CSARVPSGPYNEQFF.

This clonotype was recorded at least ten times. The J gene is TRBJ2-3, the V gene TRBV19; possibly TRBD1 for D (6 bases). The CDR3 covers 15 residues. V dropped 5 bases and J dropped 5 bases, with 17 bases sitting between them. Germline CDR1 and CDR2: LNHDA and SQIVND (reference sequence). The CDR3 loop reads CASSSHKTGGDTQYF. CDR3 in DNA: TGTGCCAGTAGTTCCCATAAGACAGGAGGAGATACGCAGTATTTT.

This clonotype was seen repeatedly, ten times or more. The rearrangement joins TRBV5-4 to TRBJ2-3, with 9 nucleotides matching TRBD2. CDR1 and CDR2 (germline): SGHNT, YYREEE (reference sequence). The CDR3 runs 15 residues. V trimming: 4 bases; J trimming: 6 bases; junction bases outside the gene matches: 9. CDR3 in amino acids: CASSVSSGIEDTQYF. CDR3 DNA sequence: TGTGCCAGCAGCGTGTCTAGCGGGATCGAGGATACGCAGTATTTT.

This clonotype has only a few counts. The chain is built from TRBV19 and TRBJ1-6; D ambiguous. CDR1 is LNHDA and CDR2 is SQIVND in the germline V gene (reference sequence). This CDR3 contains 15 residues. Trimming stripped 6 bases from V and 0 bases from J, with 9 bases between. CDR3 DNA: TGTGCCAGTAGATCGACGAGCTCCTATAATTCACCCCTCCACTTT. Translation: CASRSTSSYNSPLHF.

This clonotype is judged medium-sized. This chain uses TRBV29-1 with TRBJ2-1; maybe TRBD2 (5 bases). Germline V lookup: CDR1 SQVTM, CDR2 ANQGSEA. V was cut by 0 bases and J by 0 bases, with 12 bases left in between. The CDR3 is 16 amino acids. The CDR3 bases are TGCAGCGTTGAAGACGGGAACCCATACTCCTACAATGAGCAGTTCTTC. It specifies CSVEDGNPYSYNEQFF.

This clonotype rates as medium-sized (0.01 to 0.1%). The J gene is TRBJ2-5, the V gene TRBV11-3; possibly TRBD2 for D (6 bases). The V and J ends lost 0 bases and 1 base respectively, with 12 bases between them. The germline CDR1 and CDR2 sequences are SGHNT and YENEEA. CDR3 length: 16 residues. The CDR3 reads CASSLDSSSVQETQYF. Written as DNA, the CDR3 is TGTGCCAGCAGCTTAGATTCTTCTAGCGTCCAAGAGACCCAGTACTTC.

This clonotype was observed a few times. The chain combines TRBV7-6 with TRBJ2-1, with TRBD2 matching over 11 bases. The CDR3 extends over 16 amino acids. V dropped 4 bases and J dropped 5; count of bases not matched to a gene: 7. Per the germline V gene, CDR1 is SGHVS and CDR2 is FNYEAQ. CDR3 sequence: CASSSPLGLADNEQFF. As DNA, the CDR3 is TGTGCCAGCAGCTCCCCTCTGGGACTAGCGGACAATGAGCAGTTCTTC.

This clonotype was detected many times. The rearrangement uses TRBV7-8 and TRBJ2-7; 11 bases align to TRBD2. The CDR3 length is 15 residues. CDR1 and CDR2 from the germline V gene are SGHVS and FQNEAQ. Trimming took 4 bases from V and 4 from J; bases not matched to a gene: 6. The CDR3 loop is CASSSFIAGGYEQYF. The CDR3 DNA reads TGTGCCAGCAGCTCCTTTATAGCGGGAGGGTACGAGCAGTACTTC. The variable domain in full, with the rest retrieved from reference TRBV7-8 and TRBJ2-7, is GAGVSQSPRYKVAKRGQDVALRCDPISGHVSLFWYQQALGQGPEFLTYFQNEAQLDKSGLPSDRFFAERPEGSVSTLKIQRTQQEDSAVYLCASSSFIAGGYEQYFGPGTRLTVT.

This clonotype was seen at least ten times. CDR3 sequence: CASSLRGGNTGELFF. For the CDR3, the DNA is TGTGCCAGCAGCTTAAGAGGGGGCAACACCGGGGAGCTGTTTTTT. This rearrangement joins TRBV7-3 to TRBJ2-2; 7 bases align to TRBD1. The CDR3 runs 15 residues. The germline V gene encodes CDR1 SGHTA and CDR2 FQGTGA. V was pared by 1 base and J by 2 bases, with 1 base of the junction left unmatched. Using reference TRBV7-3 and TRBJ2-2 for the parts outside the CDR3, the full variable domain is GAGVSQTPSNKVTEKGKYVELRCDPISGHTALYWYRQSLGQGPEFLIYFQGTGAADDSGLPNDRFFAVRPEGSVSTLKIQRTERGDSAVYLCASSLRGGNTGELFFGEGSRLTVL.

This clonotype was recorded a few times. The gene calls are TRBV6-5 and TRBJ2-3; unclear D gene. The CDR3 totals 17 residues. V gave up 0 bases and J gave up 4 bases, with 17 bases separating them. Germline V gives CDR1 MNHEY, CDR2 SVGAGI. CDR3 DNA: TGTGCCAGCAGTTACTCGAGCCAGAGATTATCGGCAGATACGCAGTATTTT. Its translation is CASSYSSQRLSADTQYF.

This clonotype was seen at least ten times. This rearrangement joins TRBV7-9 to TRBJ2-1; D is uncertain. Germline V gives CDR1 SEHNR, CDR2 FQNEAQ (reference sequence). The germline V and J ends were trimmed by 2 bases and 0 bases, with 17 bases remaining between them. This CDR3 spans 18 amino acids. CDR3 residues: CASSLRSVLPSSYNEQFF. The CDR3 bases are TGTGCCAGCAGCTTACGGTCGGTCTTACCGAGCTCCTACAATGAGCAGTTCTTC.

This rearrangement joins TRBV28 to TRBJ2-1; possibly TRBD1 for D (5 bases). The CDR3 runs 16 residues. Trimming pared 7 bases from V and 2 bases from J, leaving 18 bases between. CDR1 is MDHEN and CDR2 is SYDVKM in the germline V gene. CDR3 nucleotides: TGTGCCAGCACTCTTCCAAGGGGCCTCCCCTACAATGAGCAGTTCTTC. This encodes CASTLPRGLPYNEQFF.

The chain carries TRBV19 and TRBJ2-7; possibly TRBD2 for D (6 bases). Trimming removed 10 bases at V and 0 bases at J, with 19 bases between. This CDR3 is 15 amino acids long. From germline, CDR1 is LNHDA and CDR2 SQIVND (reference sequence). CDR3 sequence reads: CATERSGGNSYEQYF. CDR3 in DNA: TGTGCCACCGAGAGGAGCGGCGGGAACTCCTACGAGCAGTACTTC.

This clonotype was seen repeatedly, ten times or more. The chain combines TRBV14 with TRBJ1-2, with 11 bases lining up with TRBD1. The CDR3 length is 16 residues. Germline V gives CDR1 SGHDN, CDR2 FVKESK. V dropped 4 bases and J dropped 7; count of bases not matched to a gene: 11. The CDR3 loop is CASSPLPDRGRVGYTF. CDR3 nucleotide sequence: TGTGCCAGCAGCCCCCTCCCGGACAGGGGGCGAGTTGGCTACACCTTC.

This clonotype was observed a handful of times. This rearrangement joins TRBV7-9 to TRBJ2-2, with D perhaps TRBD1 (5 bases). With 0 bases removed from V and 3 bases from J, the gap between germline ends came to 8 bases. The CDR3 consists of 15 residues. CDR1 is SEHNR, CDR2 FQNEAQ, per germline (reference sequence). The CDR3 is CASSLAGADTGELFF. In DNA, the CDR3 is TGTGCCAGCAGCTTAGCTGGGGCGGACACCGGGGAGCTGTTTTTT.

This clonotype was counted a few times. This chain links TRBV29-1 with TRBJ2-7, with 7 bases fitting TRBD2. Germline-derived CDR1 and CDR2 are SQVTM and ANQGSEA. This CDR3 has 15 amino acids. The V segment lost 7 bases and the J segment 3 bases; nucleotides outside the gene matches: 15. In DNA, the CDR3 is TGCAGCGCGGGGCGGGGTAGCGGGCGCTTCTACGAGCAGTACTTC. This encodes CSAGRGSGRFYEQYF.

This clonotype was observed at least ten times. Germline and junction disagree at one end, which may indicate a read error. V is TRBV20-1 and J is TRBJ1-1, with a weak D call TRBD1 (6 bases). This CDR3 comprises 14 residues. Looked up from germline, CDR1 is DFQATT and CDR2 is SNEGSKA (reference sequence). The CDR3 DNA reads TGCAGTGCTGGAATTGGAGGGGGGAACCCTGAAGCTTTCTTT. Amino acids: CSAGIGGGNPEAFF.

In this sample, this clonotype turned up many times. This rearrangement joins TRBV7-3 to TRBJ2-3, with 15 bases matching TRBD2. Germline V gene lookup returns CDR1 SGHTA and CDR2 FQGTGA. CDR3 length equals 16 residues. Trimming took 5 bases from V and 6 from J; bases not matched to a gene: 6. The CDR3: CASSRGLAGGLDTQYF. The CDR3 nucleotides are TGTGCCAGCAGCAGAGGACTAGCGGGGGGGCTTGATACGCAGTATTTT.

There are many counts of this clonotype. The rearrangement links TRBV7-9 to TRBJ2-4, with 8 bases identical to TRBD1. V was pared by 5 bases and J by 1 base, with 10 bases of the junction left unmatched. CDR1 and CDR2 (germline): SEHNR, FQNEAQ (reference sequence). The CDR3 has 17 amino acids. This CDR3 reads CASSQSTGGMAKNIQYF. The CDR3 DNA reads as TGTGCCAGCAGCCAAAGTACAGGGGGAATGGCCAAAAACATTCAGTACTTC.

The gene calls are TRBV4-2 and TRBJ2-1, with D perhaps TRBD1 (6 bases). V lost 0 bases and J 5 bases, leaving 17 bases between the germline ends. The CDR3 spans 17 residues. Germline values: CDR1 LGHNA, CDR2 YNFKEQ. The CDR3 here is CASSQDMGLGANNEQFF. In DNA form, the CDR3 reads TGTGCCAGCAGCCAAGATATGGGGTTGGGGGCAAACAATGAGCAGTTCTTC.

This clonotype occurred a few times. The chain couples TRBV18 to TRBJ2-1; TRBD2 matches 8 bases. J lost 6 bases, V lost 5 bases, and 6 bases had no gene match. Germline CDR1 KGHSH, CDR2 LQKENI. The CDR3 runs to 14 residues. CDR3 coding DNA: TGTGCCAGCTCAGTCCGTCGGGAGGGCAATGAGCAGTTCTTC. Its protein product is CASSVRREGNEQFF.

The J gene is TRBJ2-7, the V gene TRBV5-4; D call uncertain. The CDR3 contains 12 residues. Germline CDR1 reads SGHNT; CDR2 reads YYREEE (reference sequence). V was clipped by 0 bases and J by 7 bases, with 8 bases between them. CDR3 DNA sequence: TGTGCCAGCAGCTTGGAAGCCGGGGAGCAGTACTTC. Translated: CASSLEAGEQYF.

There are a few counts of this clonotype. The chain uses TRBV6-6 and TRBJ2-2, with D perhaps matching TRBD1 (5 bases). CDR1 is MNHNY and CDR2 is SVGAGI in the germline V gene (reference sequence). V was pared by 2 bases and J by 7 bases, with 14 bases between. This CDR3 has 15 residues. CDR3 protein: CASSYNPIGVGELFF. Written as DNA, the CDR3 is TGTGCCAGCAGTTACAACCCAATAGGGGTCGGGGAGCTGTTTTTT.

This clonotype was seen repeatedly, ten times or more. The J gene is TRBJ1-2, the V gene TRBV11-2, with D perhaps TRBD1 (6 bases). V shed 3 bases and J shed 9 bases, with 17 bases lying between them. Germline assignment: CDR1 SGHAT and CDR2 FQNNGV. The CDR3 is 14 amino acids. This CDR3 is CASSFLRDTQRYTF. Here the CDR3 DNA reads TGTGCCAGCAGCTTCCTCCGGGACACTCAACGCTACACCTTC.

The V and J genes are TRBV5-1 and TRBJ1-1, with unresolved D. Deletions cut 0 bases from V and 1 base from J, with 7 bases between. The length of the CDR3 is 14 residues. Germline values: CDR1 SGHRS, CDR2 YFSETQ. The CDR3 region is CASSLGSKNTEAFF. CDR3 in DNA: TGCGCCAGCAGCTTGGGCAGCAAGAACACTGAAGCTTTCTTT.

This clonotype was picked up a small number of times. V usage is TRBV20-1 and J usage is TRBJ2-1, with 14 bases aligning to TRBD2. Trimming cost V 6 bases and J 4 bases; bases outside gene matches: 5. The CDR3 has 15 residues. Per the germline V gene, CDR1 is DFQATT and CDR2 is SNEGSKA (reference sequence). The CDR3 region is CSAGGTSGSYNEQFF. CDR3 DNA sequence: TGCAGTGCCGGCGGGACTAGCGGGAGTTACAATGAGCAGTTCTTC.